This TCR beta chain was observed in a study of cytomegalovirus exposure and HLA in healthy donors. The study ran its PCR with 60 Vbeta and 13 Jbeta primers. Produced via immunoSEQ multiplex PCR; TCRdb's table is partial and in-frame only. In the table there are 150,000 or so clones, approximately 74% of which are singletons. The clonotype originates from a young man in good health and CMV-seronegative. The sample consisted of PBMCs.

In nucleotides, the CDR3 is TGTGCCAGCAGCTTAGTCTATGCAAACACCGGGGAGCTGTTTTTT. It is translated as CASSLVYANTGELFF. V and J are TRBV11-2 and TRBJ2-2, with D unresolved. The V gene lost 1 base and the J gene lost 2 bases, with 8 bases spanning the gap. The CDR3 runs 15 residues. Germline lookup yields CDR1 SGHAT and CDR2 FQNNGV. The full variable domain, rest sourced from reference TRBV11-2 and TRBJ2-2, is EAGVAQSPRYKIIEKRQSVAFWCNPISGHATLYWYQQILGQGPKLLIQFQNNGVVDDSQLPKDRFSAERLKGVDSTLKIQPAKLEDSAVYLCASSLVYANTGELFFGEGSRLTVL.